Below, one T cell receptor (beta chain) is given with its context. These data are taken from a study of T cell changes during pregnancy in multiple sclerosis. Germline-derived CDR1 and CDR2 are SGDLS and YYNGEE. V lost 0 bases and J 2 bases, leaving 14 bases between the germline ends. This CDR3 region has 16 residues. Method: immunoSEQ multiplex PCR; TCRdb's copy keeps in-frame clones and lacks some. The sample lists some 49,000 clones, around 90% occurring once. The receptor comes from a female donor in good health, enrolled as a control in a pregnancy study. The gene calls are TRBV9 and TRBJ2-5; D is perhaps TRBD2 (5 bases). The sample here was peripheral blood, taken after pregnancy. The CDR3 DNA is TGTGCCAGCAGCGTAGAGGCCCTAGCAGGACAAGAGACCCAGTACTTC. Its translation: CASSVEALAGQETQYF.